These T cell receptor beta chains were read from a single sample in a study of T cell responses to AZD1222 COVID-19 vaccine. This table comes from immunoSEQ multiplex PCR, and its TCRdb copy is limited to in-frame clones, with some not included. The data hold 130,000 or so clones, with roughly nine tenths observed a single time. The sample here was peripheral blood, taken on day 0 of AZD1222 vaccination. The receptor source for this set is an adult in good health. The CDR3 runs from the conserved cysteine through the conserved F or W. Fields, in order: V gene, D gene, clone size, J gene, CDR3 DNA, CDR3 protein. A D gene is named only where the DNA matches it firmly. Some rows mark clone size as missing; the rest say once, few, many or name a class of expanded clone.

V gene: TRBV29-1; D gene: TRBD2; clone size: .; J gene: TRBJ2-3; CDR3 DNA: TGCAGTCCACCCTCGGGGACTAGCGGGGGGGGCACAGATACGCAGTATTTT; CDR3 protein: CSPPSGTSGGGTDTQYF
V gene: TRBV7-3; D gene: TRBD2; clone size: .; J gene: TRBJ2-2; CDR3 DNA: TGTGCCAGCAGCCCTGGACTAGCGGCGAGCACCGGGGAGCTGTTTTTT; CDR3 protein: CASSPGLAASTGELFF
V gene: TRBV6-5; D gene: .; clone size: .; J gene: TRBJ1-1; CDR3 DNA: TGTGCCAGCTCCCAACGGATCGGTAACACTGAAGCTTTCTTT; CDR3 protein: CASSQRIGNTEAFF
V gene: TRBV7-2; D gene: TRBD2; clone size: .; J gene: TRBJ2-7; CDR3 DNA: TGTGCCAGCCGTCTAGCGGGGGGAGGTGAGCAGTACTTC; CDR3 protein: CASRLAGGGEQYF
V gene: TRBV13; D gene: .; clone size: .; J gene: TRBJ2-6; CDR3 DNA: TGTGCCAGCAGCCCGCACTCTGGGGCCAACGTCCTGACTTTC; CDR3 protein: CASSPHSGANVLTF
V gene: TRBV12-3/TRBV12-4; D gene: .; clone size: once; J gene: TRBJ1-2; CDR3 DNA: TGTGCCAGCAGTCTCGAGTGGGATTATGGCTACACCTTC; CDR3 protein: CASSLEWDYGYTF
V gene: TRBV18; D gene: .; clone size: .; J gene: TRBJ2-5; CDR3 DNA: TGTGCCAGCTCACCAAGGTCACGGGAGACCCAGTACTTC; CDR3 protein: CASSPRSRETQYF
V gene: TRBV4-2; D gene: TRBD1; clone size: .; J gene: TRBJ1-2; CDR3 DNA: TGTGCCAGCAGCCTGGGACCGGGACAGGAGGGATATGGCTACACCTTC; CDR3 protein: CASSLGPGQEGYGYTF
V gene: TRBV7-2; D gene: .; clone size: .; J gene: TRBJ2-1; CDR3 DNA: TGTGCCAGCAGCTATGGCATGTACAATGAGCAGTTCTTC; CDR3 protein: CASSYGMYNEQFF
V gene: TRBV28; D gene: .; clone size: .; J gene: TRBJ2-7; CDR3 DNA: TGTGCCAGCAGTTTGTCTGGGGCCTACGAGCAGTACTTC; CDR3 protein: CASSLSGAYEQYF
V gene: TRBV7-9; D gene: TRBD1; clone size: .; J gene: TRBJ2-7; CDR3 DNA: TGTGCCAGCAGCTTACGGACAGGGCTAAGCTCCTACGAGCAGTACTTC; CDR3 protein: CASSLRTGLSSYEQYF
V gene: TRBV18; D gene: TRBD2; clone size: .; J gene: TRBJ2-7; CDR3 DNA: TGTGCCAGCTCACGCGCGGGGGGATCCATCCTCTCCTACGAGCAGTACTTC; CDR3 protein: CASSRAGGSILSYEQYF
V gene: TRBV15; D gene: TRBD1; clone size: .; J gene: TRBJ1-2; CDR3 DNA: TGTGCCACCAGCAAAGCCCGGGACAGTCTCTATGGCTACACCTTC; CDR3 protein: CATSKARDSLYGYTF
V gene: TRBV27; D gene: TRBD1; clone size: once; J gene: TRBJ1-2; CDR3 DNA: TGTGCCAGCAGACCACAGACAGGGGGCGGCCCCTATGGCTACACCTTC; CDR3 protein: CASRPQTGGGPYGYTF
V gene: TRBV12-3/TRBV12-4; D gene: .; clone size: once; J gene: TRBJ2-2; CDR3 DNA: TGTGCCAGTCGGGTCCACACCGGGGAGCTGTTTTTT; CDR3 protein: CASRVHTGELFF
V gene: TRBV19; D gene: TRBD1; clone size: .; J gene: TRBJ1-2; CDR3 DNA: TGTGCCAGTAGTGACAGGGCCCAAAACTATGGCTACACCTTC; CDR3 protein: CASSDRAQNYGYTF
V gene: TRBV3-1/TRBV3-2; D gene: .; clone size: .; J gene: TRBJ1-6; CDR3 DNA: TGTGCCAGCAGCCAAGAGGGGGGGTTTTCACCCCTCCACTTT; CDR3 protein: CASSQEGGFSPLHF
V gene: TRBV15; D gene: TRBD1; clone size: .; J gene: TRBJ1-6; CDR3 DNA: TGTGCCACCAGCAGGTCCGTGGACAGGGGTTCACCCCTCCACTTT; CDR3 protein: CATSRSVDRGSPLHF